This T cell receptor beta chain derives from a study of T cell repertoires in cytomegalovirus infection (dated by TCRdb to between 2018 and 2020). Background for the entire study: The HLA type of each donor mattered for the analysis, because public TCR beta signatures pointed to carriage of CMV infection along with the matching HLA type. Points the paper makes about the study in general: Carriers of CMV infection plus the relevant HLA type were discriminated by the cumulative frequency of public TCR beta family members in the study cohort and in an independent roughly 400-donor cohort. The ex vivo response was dominated by HLA-C-restricted CMV-specific TCR beta clonotypes, and the single most frequent clonotype in two of eight donors was supplied by these HLA-C-restricted clonotypes.

Sequencing relied on an Illumina HiSeq 1500. The public reads were run again by TCRdb, first through fastp at Q25 and then through MiXCR, and only productive beta chains were kept. Entries are consolidated by CDR3 protein sequence, retaining the most common genes and DNA. The sample table shows hundreds of thousands of distinct CDR3 sequences, and 18% are seen once. The ten largest clonotypes hold less than 9.5% of the sample. Via the germline V gene, CDR1 is SGHVS and CDR2 FNYEAQ. Between the V and J ends, shortened by 8 bases and 4 bases respectively, the junction contains 33 bases. From the cysteine through the phenylalanine, the CDR3 covers 20 amino acids. Left in the record is the CDR3 DNA by itself, 60 bases read in frame from the first base. There are many counts of this clonotype. The target of this receptor is not known. No base quality values were provided; no much bigger clone lies one nucleotide off.

Sequenced: PBMCs. The chain is assembled from TRBV7-6 and TRBJ1-5; the D gene assignment is ambiguous. The sequence was collected from a human donor in good health (CMV status not recorded). Some clones in this sample may be carry-over from other donors' samples. The DNA sequence is as follows: TGTGCCAGCCCAGCTACGGTCGAGAAAAGAGGAACAGCAATAAATCAGCCCCAGCATTTT. This is translated as CASPATVEKRGTAINQPQHF.